The clone carrying this TCR beta chain was seen a handful of times. This CDR3 has 15 residues. CDR1 and CDR2 from the germline V gene are SGHRS and YFSETQ. Trimming cost V 1 base and J 8 bases; bases outside gene matches: 11. The sample originates from a study of blood T cell repertoires in COVID-19. On the study more broadly: Italy, Spain and the United States were the sources of the convalescent and acute COVID-19 samples. Sample material is recorded as cDNA or gDNA derived from T cells, B-cell-depleted T cells, or PBMCs.

Methods used by the authors: Amplification from reference gene primers served as the basis for estimated nucleated cell counts. The assay was immunoSEQ multiplex PCR, and TCRdb's table has in-frame clones only and misses some. The V and J calls and clone size were taken over from that table, and D and trimming were inferred from the DNA. Of about 150,000 clones listed, over 75% were seen once; the top ten hold 5%. The sequence derives from a woman in her 50s with acute or convalescent COVID-19. J is TRBJ1-1 and V is TRBV5-1, with 7 bases aligning to TRBD1. Sequenced sample: peripheral blood. CDR3: CASSLSGQATIEAFF. The CDR3 nucleotides read TGCGCCAGCAGCTTGTCCGGACAGGCGACCATCGAAGCTTTCTTT. Variable domain in full (rest from reference TRBV5-1 and TRBJ1-1): KAGVTQTPRYLIKTRGQQVTLSCSPISGHRSVSWYQQTPGQGLQFLFEYFSETQRNKGNFPGRFSGRQFSNSRSEMNVSTLELGDSALYLCASSLSGQATIEAFFGQGTRLTVV.